The 20 T cell receptor beta chains listed next were all sequenced from one sample in a study of control samples from healthy donors and cancer patients. Data came from immunoSEQ multiplex PCR; TCRdb stores just in-frame clones and leaves some out. The sample includes about 85,000 clones, 70% to 90% of them seen just once. The source material was blood. The receptors come from a woman in her sixties or seventies in good health.

J is TRBJ2-1 and V is TRBV5-1; weak D call: TRBD2 (5 bases). The CDR3 consists of 17 residues. The V and J ends lost 0 bases and 3 bases respectively, with 16 bases between them. Germline CDR1 and CDR2: SGHRS and YFSETQ. The CDR3 protein is CASSLAFERSLYNEQFF. The CDR3 DNA reads TGCGCCAGCAGCTTGGCGTTCGAGCGGAGCCTCTACAATGAGCAGTTCTTC.

This clone appeared a single time. The genes are TRBV25-1 and TRBJ2-2; TRBD1 agrees at 10 bases. Germline CDR1 reads MGHDK; CDR2 reads SYGVNS. The trim removed 5 bases at V and 4 bases at J, leaving 10 bases unmatched. The CDR3 spans 17 residues. The CDR3: CASSYQKGQGTTGELFF. CDR3 sequence (DNA): TGTGCCAGCAGTTATCAAAAGGGACAGGGGACCACCGGGGAGCTGTTTTTT.

The chain recombines TRBV5-1 with TRBJ2-1; unclear D gene. This CDR3 is built from 14 residues. V was pared by 4 bases and J by 5 bases, with 13 bases between. From germline, CDR1 is SGHRS and CDR2 YFSETQ. The CDR3 nucleotides read TGCGCCAGCAGCCTGACCCCCCGGAACAATGAGCAGTTCTTC. It translates to CASSLTPRNNEQFF.

The chain links TRBV6-5 to TRBJ1-3, with D perhaps matching TRBD1 (5 bases). This CDR3 region has 14 residues. V lost 2 bases and J 6 bases, leaving 11 bases between the germline ends. Germline CDR1 and CDR2: MNHEY and SVGAGI. CDR3: CASSYDRKPNTIYF. In DNA, the CDR3 is TGTGCCAGCAGTTACGACAGAAAACCAAACACCATATATTTT.

The V and J genes are TRBV28 and TRBJ1-2; no firm D call. The CDR3 is 13 amino acids. V dropped 4 bases and J dropped 5 bases, with 11 bases sitting between them. Germline V gene sequence: CDR1 MDHEN, CDR2 SYDVKM. The CDR3 protein is CASSSRHLYGYTF. In nucleotides, the CDR3 is TGTGCCAGCAGTTCTCGACACCTTTATGGCTACACCTTC.

This chain connects TRBV7-6 to TRBJ2-1; the D gene is possibly TRBD2 (6 bases). This CDR3 spans 15 amino acids. Germline V gene lookup returns CDR1 SGHVS and CDR2 FNYEAQ. The V and J ends lost 3 bases and 4 bases respectively, with 13 bases between them. CDR3 amino acids: CASSFSAGRYNEQFF. DNA of the CDR3: TGTGCCAGCAGCTTTTCTGCGGGACGATACAATGAGCAGTTCTTC.

The chain has TRBV27 and TRBJ1-4, with D hard to call. This CDR3 region has 13 residues. Germline values: CDR1 MNHEY, CDR2 SMNVEV (reference sequence). V was clipped by 4 bases and J by 8 bases, with 11 bases between them. Here the CDR3 reads CASSSRAKEKLFF. Here the CDR3 DNA reads TGTGCCAGCAGTTCCCGGGCGAAGGAAAAACTGTTTTTT. The full variable domain, rest sourced from reference TRBV27 and TRBJ1-4, is EAQVTQNPRYLITVTGKKLTVTCSQNMNHEYMSWYRQDPGLGLRQIYYSMNVEVTDKGDVPEGYKVSRKEKRNFPLILESPSPNQTSLYFCASSSRAKEKLFFGSGTQLSVL.

The genes are TRBV18 and TRBJ1-1; D remains ambiguous. Trimming took 1 base from V and 0 from J, leaving 9 bases between them. Germline V gene data show CDR1 as KGHSH and CDR2 as LQKENI. This CDR3 spans 15 amino acids. In DNA form, the CDR3 reads TGTGCCAGCTCACCACTCGGCAGATTGAACACTGAAGCTTTCTTT. Its protein product is CASSPLGRLNTEAFF.

V is TRBV12-3 or TRBV12-4 and J is TRBJ1-2; a weak D match, TRBD1 (6 bases). The CDR3 extends over 13 amino acids. V was pared by 3 bases and J by 8 bases, with 13 bases between. The CDR3 DNA sequence: TGTGCCAGCAGTTTGGGGGCGGCGGGAGGCTACACCTTC. It is translated as CASSLGAAGGYTF.

This sequence joins TRBV11-2 and TRBJ2-7; D gene uncertain. CDR1 is SGHAT and CDR2 is FQNNGV in the germline V gene. This CDR3 contains 14 residues. V dropped 1 base and J dropped 1 base, with 8 bases sitting between them. This chain's CDR3 is CASSLADPSYEQYF. The DNA of the CDR3 is TGTGCCAGCAGCTTAGCGGATCCGTCCTACGAGCAGTACTTC.

The DNA of the CDR3 is TGTGCCAGCAGTCGCAAGCAAACAGGGTGGTATGGCTACACCTTC. This encodes CASSRKQTGWYGYTF. The V call is TRBV6-2 or TRBV6-3, the J call TRBJ1-2; D is perhaps TRBD1 (6 bases). In germline, CDR1 is MNHEY, CDR2 SVGEGT. V lost 5 bases to trimming and J lost 5 bases, with 18 bases between them. CDR3 length: 15 residues.

By share, this clone counts as medium-sized. The chain recombines TRBV5-1 with TRBJ1-1, with D tentatively TRBD1 (5 bases). The germline V gene encodes CDR1 SGHRS and CDR2 YFSETQ. V was pared by 6 bases and J by 4 bases, with 7 bases between. The CDR3 sequence is 11 residues long. The CDR3 here is CASTQGTEAFF. The CDR3 DNA sequence: TGCGCCAGCACCCAGGGCACTGAAGCTTTCTTT. Full variable domain (missing parts from reference TRBV5-1 and TRBJ1-1): KAGVTQTPRYLIKTRGQQVTLSCSPISGHRSVSWYQQTPGQGLQFLFEYFSETQRNKGNFPGRFSGRQFSNSRSEMNVSTLELGDSALYLCASTQGTEAFFGQGTRLTVV.

The chain links TRBV4-3 to TRBJ2-7; the D is unclear. Trimming pared 0 bases from V and 2 bases from J, leaving 17 bases between. There are 17 residues in the CDR3. Germline V gene lookup returns CDR1 LGHNA and CDR2 YSLEER. CDR3 in DNA: TGCGCCAGCAGCCAAGATTTGGTTTTGGGCTCCACCTACGAGCAGTACTTC. Encoded protein: CASSQDLVLGSTYEQYF.

The V gene is TRBV5-8, the J gene TRBJ2-3, with 13 bases that match TRBD2. Germline loops: CDR1 SGHTS, CDR2 YDEGEE. The CDR3 extends over 16 amino acids. Trimming took 4 bases from V and 2 from J; bases not matched to a gene: 4. For the CDR3, the DNA is TGTGCCAGCAGCCCGGGACTAGCGGGGCTCACAGATACGCAGTATTTT. Residues: CASSPGLAGLTDTQYF.

This chain connects TRBV6-5 to TRBJ1-5; D call uncertain. V gave up 2 bases and J gave up 4 bases, with 12 bases separating them. The germline V gene has CDR1 MNHEY and CDR2 SVGAGI. CDR3 length: 15 amino acids. CDR3 loop: CASSYRESENQPQHF. In DNA form, the CDR3 reads TGTGCCAGCAGTTACCGGGAATCAGAGAATCAGCCCCAGCATTTT.

The chain uses TRBV11-3 and TRBJ2-3; D call uncertain. This CDR3 has 12 residues. Germline V gene data show CDR1 as SGHNT and CDR2 as YENEEA. Trimming took off 1 base at V and 4 bases at J, with 3 bases between the two ends. CDR3: CASSLAPDTQYF. The CDR3 nucleotides are TGTGCCAGCAGCTTAGCCCCAGATACGCAGTATTTT. The complete variable domain, with remaining parts taken from reference TRBV11-3 and TRBJ2-3, reads EAGVVQSPRYKIIEKKQPVAFWCNPISGHNTLYWYLQNLGQGPELLIRYENEEAVDDSQLPKDRFSAERLKGVDSTLKIQPAELGDSAVYLCASSLAPDTQYFGPGTRLTVL.

This clone appeared a single time. V usage is TRBV19 and J usage is TRBJ1-4, with 8 bases fitting TRBD1. This CDR3 is 15 amino acids long. Losses at the gene ends were 0 bases for V and 7 bases for J; bases not matched to a gene: 4. Germline V gene sequence: CDR1 LNHDA, CDR2 SQIVND (reference sequence). The CDR3 protein is CASSIETDRAEKLFF. The DNA for the CDR3 is TGTGCCAGTAGTATAGAGACGGACAGGGCTGAAAAACTGTTTTTT.

This chain links TRBV15 with TRBJ1-5; unclear D gene. Deletions cut 4 bases from V and 2 bases from J, with 9 bases between. The CDR3 loop spans 14 amino acids. Germline V gene sequence: CDR1 LNHNV, CDR2 YYDKDF (reference sequence). The CDR3 sequence: CATSIRQGNQPQHF. The CDR3 DNA reads TGTGCCACCAGCATTCGACAAGGCAATCAGCCCCAGCATTTT.

The CDR3 bases are TGTGCCAGCAGTCCCGTTGGGGCTAACTATGGCTACACCTTC. Protein: CASSPVGANYGYTF. V is TRBV28 and J is TRBJ1-2; D gene ambiguous. The CDR3 is 14 residues long. Trimming removed 5 bases at V and 0 bases at J, with 10 bases between. CDR1 MDHEN and CDR2 SYDVKM come from the germline V gene.

The chain recombines TRBV29-1 with TRBJ2-7; D is uncertain. CDR1 is SQVTM, CDR2 ANQGSEA, per germline. This CDR3 comprises 12 residues. V was pared by 5 bases and J by 3 bases, with 11 bases between. The CDR3 sequence is CSVYRNSYEQYF. For the CDR3, the DNA is TGCAGCGTTTATCGGAACAGCTACGAGCAGTACTTC.